These 7 T cell receptor beta chains originate from one sample sequenced in a study of early T cells in non-severe SARS-CoV-2 infection. From the 5' RACE reads, TCRdb called clonotypes with MiXCR, one entry per CDR3 protein. The data hold about 97,000 distinct CDR3 sequences, with approximately 10% observed a single time. This sample comprised whole blood, obtained at baseline. All receptors come from an adult who was a healthcare worker with PCR-confirmed SARS-CoV-2 infection or an uninfected control (not recorded which).

The rearrangement links TRBV14 to TRBJ2-3; D is uncertain. The CDR3 totals 13 residues. Germline V gene sequence: CDR1 SGHDN, CDR2 FVKESK. V lost 1 base and J lost 4, with 6 bases in between. CDR3 nucleotide sequence: TGTGCCAGCAGCCAAGTCCAGGCAGATACGCAGTATTTT. This sequence encodes CASSQVQADTQYF.

This clonotype was counted between two and nine times. The J gene is TRBJ2-3, the V gene TRBV27, with D uncertain. This CDR3 contains 12 residues. The germline V gene has CDR1 MNHEY and CDR2 SMNVEV (reference sequence). Trimming removed 8 bases at V and 3 bases at J, with 9 bases between. In DNA, the CDR3 is TGTGCCAGCGGGCTCATAACAGATACGCAGTATTTT. Its protein product is CASGLITDTQYF.

V and J are TRBV10-3 and TRBJ2-3; D possibly corresponds to TRBD2 (6 bases). The CDR3 has 12 residues. The V end lost 6 bases, the J end lost 5 bases, and 9 bases lay between the germline ends. The V gene's germline CDR1 is ENHRY and CDR2 SYGVKD. The CDR3 sequence is CAISGAGDTQYF. DNA of the CDR3: TGTGCCATCAGCGGAGCGGGAGATACGCAGTATTTT.

This clonotype was recorded many times. The chain is built from TRBV2 and TRBJ1-1; unclear D gene. This CDR3 has 13 amino acids. The ends were cut back, 6 bases at V and 1 base at J, with 9 bases in the middle. CDR1 is SNHLY, CDR2 FYNNEI, per germline. This CDR3 is CASRTPENTEAFF. The CDR3 nucleotides read TGTGCCAGCAGGACCCCGGAGAACACTGAAGCTTTCTTT.

The table lists this clonotype with many counts. The V gene is TRBV4-1, the J gene TRBJ2-7; D unresolved. Per the germline V gene, CDR1 is MGHRA and CDR2 is YSYEKL. The CDR3 has 15 amino acids. Trimming stripped 0 bases from V and 5 bases from J, with 14 bases between. Written as DNA, the CDR3 is TGCGCCAGCAGCCAAGATAGCTTGAACCGGAACGAGCAGTACTTC. Its protein product is CASSQDSLNRNEQYF.

Worth noting for this clonotype: This may be a read error: a much more frequent sequence differs by one nucleotide. The CDR3 does not end in the conserved phenylalanine or tryptophan, so this is likely a read error. The chain couples TRBV2 to TRBJ1-4; D gene unclear. The germline CDR1 and CDR2 sequences are SNHLY and FYNNEI. This CDR3 is built from 12 residues. V was shortened by 1 base and J by 11 bases, with 8 bases between the two germline ends. CDR3 DNA sequence: TGTGCCAGCAGTGAAGGTCCCCAGAAACTGTTTTCT. As protein: CASSEGPQKLFS.

Ten or more counts support this clonotype. The rearrangement uses TRBV29-1 and TRBJ2-7, with D perhaps assigned TRBD1 or TRBD2 (5 bases each). Trimming took 4 bases from V and 2 from J, leaving 9 bases between them. This CDR3 contains 12 residues. Germline lookup yields CDR1 SQVTM and CDR2 ANQGSEA. For the CDR3, the DNA is TGCAGCGTTGGAGGGACCGCCTACGAGCAGTACTTC. This translates into CSVGGTAYEQYF.